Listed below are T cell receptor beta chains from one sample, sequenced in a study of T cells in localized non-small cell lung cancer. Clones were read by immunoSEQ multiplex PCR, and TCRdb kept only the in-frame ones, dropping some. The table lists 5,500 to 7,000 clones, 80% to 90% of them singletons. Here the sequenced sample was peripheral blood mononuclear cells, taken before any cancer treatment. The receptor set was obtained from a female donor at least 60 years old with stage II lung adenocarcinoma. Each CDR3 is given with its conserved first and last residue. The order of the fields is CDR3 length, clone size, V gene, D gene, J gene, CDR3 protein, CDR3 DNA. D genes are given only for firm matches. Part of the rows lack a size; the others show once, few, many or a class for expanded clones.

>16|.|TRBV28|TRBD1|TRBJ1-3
CASSTRTGRSGNTIYF
TGTGCCAGCAGTACGCGGACAGGGAGGTCTGGAAACACCATATATTTT
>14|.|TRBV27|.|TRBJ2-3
CASSPRRRGYTQYF
TGTGCCAGCAGTCCTAGGCGAAGGGGGTACACGCAGTATTTT
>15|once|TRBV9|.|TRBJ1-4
CASSVGGQGNEKLFF
TGTGCCAGCAGCGTTGGTGGGCAGGGGAATGAAAAACTGTTTTTT
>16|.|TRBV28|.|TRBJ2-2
CASSLSGRVNTGELFF
TGTGCCAGCAGTCTTAGTGGACGGGTTAACACCGGGGAGCTGTTTTTT
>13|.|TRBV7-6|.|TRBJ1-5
CASSLGSGAPQHF
TGTGCCAGCAGCTTGGGAAGCGGGGCGCCCCAGCATTTT
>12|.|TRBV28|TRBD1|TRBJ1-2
CASGGQIYGYTF
TGTGCCAGCGGGGGACAGATCTATGGCTACACCTTC
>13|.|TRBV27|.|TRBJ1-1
CASSWNWNTEAFF
TGTGCCAGCAGTTGGAATTGGAACACTGAAGCTTTCTTT
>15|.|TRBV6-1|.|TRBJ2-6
CASSERFSGANVLTF
TGTGCCAGCAGTGAACGGTTCTCTGGGGCCAACGTCCTGACTTTC
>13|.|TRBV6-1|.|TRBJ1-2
CATWDRSNYGYTF
TGTGCCACCTGGGACCGATCGAACTATGGCTACACCTTC
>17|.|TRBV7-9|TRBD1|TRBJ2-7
CASSLHPFSDRAYEQYF
TGTGCCAGCAGCTTACATCCCTTCTCAGACAGGGCCTACGAGCAGTACTTC
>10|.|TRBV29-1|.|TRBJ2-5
CSLGEETQYF
TGCAGCCTGGGAGAAGAGACCCAGTACTTC
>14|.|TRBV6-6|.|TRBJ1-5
CASRTRGGNQPQHF
TGTGCCAGCAGGACCAGGGGAGGAAACCAGCCCCAGCATTTT
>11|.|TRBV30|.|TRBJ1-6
CAWSVNSPLHF
TGTGCCTGGAGTGTAAATTCACCCCTCCACTTT
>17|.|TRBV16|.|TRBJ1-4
CASSQGRGFATNEKLFF
TGTGCCAGCAGCCAGGGGCGGGGCTTTGCAACTAATGAAAAACTGTTTTTT
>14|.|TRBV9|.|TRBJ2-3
CASSLQGTTDTQYF
TGTGCCAGCAGCTTACAGGGGACTACAGATACGCAGTATTTT
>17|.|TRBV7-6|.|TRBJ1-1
CASSLAQKDGMNTEAFF
TGTGCCAGCAGCTTAGCGCAAAAGGACGGGATGAACACTGAAGCTTTCTTT
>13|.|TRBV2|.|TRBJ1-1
CASRLHDNTEAFF
TGTGCCAGCAGGCTACATGATAACACTGAAGCTTTCTTT
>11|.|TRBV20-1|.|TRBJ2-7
CSARDSLEQYF
TGCAGTGCTAGAGACAGTTTAGAGCAGTACTTC
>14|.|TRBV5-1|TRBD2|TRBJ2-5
CASSLVGGEETQYF
TGCGCCAGCAGCTTGGTGGGAGGGGAAGAGACCCAGTACTTC
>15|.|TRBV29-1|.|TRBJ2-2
CSVRGGVGALGELFF
TGCAGCGTCCGAGGGGGAGTAGGAGCTTTAGGGGAGCTGTTTTTT
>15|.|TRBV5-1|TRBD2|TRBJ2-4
CASSLDRGSRNIQYF
TGCGCCAGCAGCTTGGATCGCGGGAGCCGGAACATTCAGTACTTC
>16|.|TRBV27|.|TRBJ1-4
CASSVDARGTNEKLFF
TGTGCCAGCAGTGTTGATGCCCGGGGTACTAATGAAAAACTGTTTTTT
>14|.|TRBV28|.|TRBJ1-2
CASRKALANYGYTF
TGTGCCAGCAGGAAAGCGTTAGCTAACTATGGCTACACCTTC
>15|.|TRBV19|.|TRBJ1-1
CASSILGFMTEGAFF
TGTGCCAGTAGTATCCTCGGATTTATGACAGAGGGAGCTTTCTTT
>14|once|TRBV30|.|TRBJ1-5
CAWSVGGVGQPQHF
TGTGCCTGGAGTGTAGGAGGGGTCGGGCAGCCCCAGCATTTT
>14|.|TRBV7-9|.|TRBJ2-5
CATTRQLALETQYF
TGTGCCACCACCCGTCAGCTGGCGTTGGAGACCCAGTACTTC
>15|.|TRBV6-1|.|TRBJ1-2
CASSESGSFNYGYTF
TGTGCCAGCAGTGAATCAGGGAGCTTTAACTATGGCTACACCTTC
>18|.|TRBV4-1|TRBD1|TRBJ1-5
CASSQYPPDRYSNQPQHF
TGCGCCAGCAGCCAATACCCCCCGGACAGGTACAGCAATCAGCCCCAGCATTTT
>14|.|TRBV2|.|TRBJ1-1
CASRYRDGNTEAFF
TGTGCCAGCAGATACAGGGACGGCAACACTGAAGCTTTCTTT
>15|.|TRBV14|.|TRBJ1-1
CASSQGGLGNTEAFF
TGTGCCAGCAGCCAAGGCGGGCTTGGGAACACTGAAGCTTTCTTT
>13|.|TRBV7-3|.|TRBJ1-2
CASSSGPNYGYTF
TGTGCCAGCAGTTCAGGGCCTAACTATGGCTACACCTTC
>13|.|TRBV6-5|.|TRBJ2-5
CASRGTSGETQYF
TGTGCCAGCAGAGGTACGTCGGGAGAGACCCAGTACTTC
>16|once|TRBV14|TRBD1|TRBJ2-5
CASSPRRKGAGETQYF
TGTGCCAGCAGCCCACGCAGAAAGGGGGCCGGGGAGACCCAGTACTTC
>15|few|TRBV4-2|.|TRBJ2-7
CASSQEGGISYEQYF
TGTGCCAGCAGCCAAGAAGGTGGCATCTCCTACGAGCAGTACTTC
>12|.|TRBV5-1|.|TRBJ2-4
CASSEDENIQYF
TGCGCCAGCAGCGAGGACGAGAACATTCAGTACTTC
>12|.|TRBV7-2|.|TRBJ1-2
CASSPQGYGYTF
TGTGCCAGCAGCCCCCAAGGTTATGGCTACACCTTC
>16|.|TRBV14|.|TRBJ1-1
CASSPFRISYLAEAFF
TGTGCCAGCAGTCCATTCCGGATCAGTTATTTGGCTGAAGCTTTCTTT
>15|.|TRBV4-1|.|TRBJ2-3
CASKPGASSTDTQYF
TGCGCCAGCAAGCCGGGAGCATCTAGCACAGATACGCAGTATTTT
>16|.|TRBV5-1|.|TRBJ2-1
CASSLDGAASYNEQFF
TGCGCCAGCAGCTTGGACGGGGCCGCCTCCTACAATGAGCAGTTCTTC
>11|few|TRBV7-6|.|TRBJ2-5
CASSLPGTQYF
TGTGCCAGCAGCCTACCCGGGACCCAGTACTTC
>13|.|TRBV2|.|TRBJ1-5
CASTMGGNQPQHF
TGTGCCAGCACTATGGGGGGTAATCAGCCCCAGCATTTT
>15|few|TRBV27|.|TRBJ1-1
CASSFWAGANTEAFF
TGTGCCAGCAGTTTTTGGGCTGGGGCAAACACTGAAGCTTTCTTT
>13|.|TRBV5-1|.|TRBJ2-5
CASSRRGQETQYF
TGCGCCAGCAGTCGCCGGGGGCAAGAGACCCAGTACTTC
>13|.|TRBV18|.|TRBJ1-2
CASSRGGADGYTF
TGTGCCAGCTCACGTGGGGGCGCGGATGGCTACACCTTC
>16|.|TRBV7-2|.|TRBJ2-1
CASSLQVTSSYNEQFF
TGTGCCAGCAGCTTACAGGTTACAAGCTCCTACAATGAGCAGTTCTTC
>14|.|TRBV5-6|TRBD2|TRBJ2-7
CASSYSGSFYEQYF
TGTGCCAGCAGCTATAGCGGGAGTTTCTACGAGCAGTACTTC
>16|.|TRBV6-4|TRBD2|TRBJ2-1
CASSDSSGGGYNEQFF
TGTGCCAGCAGTGACTCTAGCGGGGGGGGCTACAATGAGCAGTTCTTC
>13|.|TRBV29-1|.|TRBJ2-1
CSVGTSTYNEQFF
TGCAGCGTTGGAACATCGACGTACAATGAGCAGTTCTTC
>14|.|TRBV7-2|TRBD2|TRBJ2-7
CASSPQRDSYEQYF
TGTGCCAGCAGCCCCCAGCGGGACTCCTACGAGCAGTACTTC
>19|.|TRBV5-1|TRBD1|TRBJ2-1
CASSLTGQGYLNSYNEQFF
TGCGCCAGCAGCTTGACGGGACAGGGTTATTTAAACTCCTACAATGAGCAGTTCTTC
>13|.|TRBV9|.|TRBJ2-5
CASNQGPQETQYF
TGTGCCAGCAACCAGGGGCCCCAAGAGACCCAGTACTTC
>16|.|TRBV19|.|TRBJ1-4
CASSAGQLATNEKLFF
TGTGCCAGTAGTGCCGGACAGCTTGCAACTAATGAAAAACTGTTTTTT
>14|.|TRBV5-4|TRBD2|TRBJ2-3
CASSGEREADTQYF
TGTGCCAGCAGTGGGGAGCGGGAGGCGGATACGCAGTATTTT
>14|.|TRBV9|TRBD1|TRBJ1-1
CASSVERAGGVAFF
TGTGCCAGCAGCGTAGAGAGGGCAGGGGGAGTAGCTTTCTTT
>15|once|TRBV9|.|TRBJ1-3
CASSVEGGSGNTIYF
TGTGCCAGCAGCGTAGAAGGGGGCTCTGGAAACACCATATATTTT
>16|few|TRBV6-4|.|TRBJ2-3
CASSDSAGSSTDTQYF
TGTGCCAGCAGTGACTCGGCGGGGTCTAGCACAGATACGCAGTATTTT
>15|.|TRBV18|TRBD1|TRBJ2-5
CASSPGTGDLGTQYF
TGTGCCAGCTCACCGGGGACAGGCGACCTCGGGACCCAGTACTTC
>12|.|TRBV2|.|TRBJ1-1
CASSYASPEAFF
TGTGCCAGCAGCTATGCGAGTCCCGAAGCTTTCTTT
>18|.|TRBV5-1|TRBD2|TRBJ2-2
CASSSVPGLAANTGELFF
TGCGCCAGCAGCTCGGTACCGGGACTAGCGGCGAACACCGGGGAGCTGTTTTTT